This note documents a single T cell receptor beta chain sequence. These data are taken from a study of cytomegalovirus exposure and HLA in healthy donors. Study in general: A prior study identified approximately 120 million unique TCR beta sequences from 200 million or so T cells.

PCR primers comprised 60 Vbeta and 13 Jbeta primers. Libraries were prepared by immunoSEQ multiplex PCR; TCRdb keeps only in-frame clonotypes and omits some of them. The sample's table shows around 75,000 clones. This TCR was sampled from a man aged 45-65 years in good health and CMV-seropositive. Sequencing was performed on PBMCs.

This CDR3 reads CASSQGHFWPRGTPEAFF. As DNA, the CDR3 is TGCGCCAGCAGCCAAGGCCACTTCTGGCCTCGCGGGACGCCTGAAGCTTTCTTT. The chain couples TRBV4-1 to TRBJ1-1; a possible D gene is TRBD1 (5 bases). CDR3 length: 18 amino acids. Germline loops: CDR1 MGHRA, CDR2 YSYEKL. With 1 base removed from V and 6 bases from J, the gap between germline ends came to 24 bases.